The clone carrying this T cell receptor (beta chain) has just one count. Its antigen is not identified. With a much larger clone just one base away, this may be a read error. The sample is drawn from a study of human T cells and chemical hapten exposure. Broader study findings: DPC sensitization produced no change in TCRs with frequency above 1 in 1000.

V lost 10 bases to trimming and J lost 6 bases, with 13 bases between them. The CDR3 consists of 11 residues. CDR1 and CDR2 from the germline V gene are MNHNS and SASEGT. Indicated time point: pre-sensitization, week 0. Treatment of the sample: therapeutic diphenylcyclopropenone sensitization with weekly scalp DPC. Unique molecular identifiers were linked by the library to individual cDNA molecules. A single record per CDR3 protein comes from TCRdb applying MiXCR to the RACE reads. Of about 300,000 distinct CDR3 sequences in the sample, approximately 5.8% were seen once. The input for sequencing was whole blood, taken in connection with sensitization to the hapten diphenylcyclopropenone (DPC). The sequence derives from a woman younger than 35 with alopecia areata. Some clones in this sample may be carry-over from other donors' samples. This sequence joins TRBV6-1 and TRBJ2-7, with D unclear. The CDR3 loop is CATAMAREQYF. CDR3 coding DNA: TGTGCCACTGCTATGGCCCGCGAGCAGTACTTC.